This T cell receptor (beta chain) was captured by sequencing in a study of T cells in Graves' hyperthyroidism and ophthalmopathy (dated by TCRdb to the late 2010s). With regard to the full study: Peripheral blood samples were taken at the time of initial diagnosis, prior to any treatment. TCR V-J signatures able to tell the groups apart were searched for in a discovery cohort of more than 90 patients, of whom 43 had Graves' ophthalmopathy and about 55 had stable Graves' hyperthyroidism. Prospective prediction of ophthalmopathy was tested in an independent validation cohort consisting of roughly 19 hyperthyroidism patients and some 15 patients who later progressed to ophthalmopathy. The approximately 100 discovery patients were divided at random into training and test sets in a 7:3 ratio. In addition, the study compared T-cell repertoires in thyroid tissue and in blood from roughly 6 Graves' hyperthyroidism patients. After sampling, hyperthyroidism patients received methimazole starting at 30 mg daily, and ophthalmopathy patients received high-dose intravenous methylprednisolone. TCR Vbeta CDR3 sequencing of some 140 peripheral blood samples (approximately 44 ophthalmopathy, roughly 72 hyperthyroidism and approximately 17 progressor patients) is reported in the paper. The study at large found these results: During validation, the model predicted progression to ophthalmopathy a median of approximately 6.5 months ahead of onset, with more than 60% sensitivity and roughly 75% specificity. No statistical method was used to fix the sample size in advance, and group allocation was not hidden from the investigators. Most expanded thyroid clonotypes (frequency above 0.001) were also found in blood, which suggests that blood repertoires may mirror thyroid immune responses. Ophthalmopathy was separated from stable hyperthyroidism by a 13 V-J signature model, with around 90% sensitivity and roughly 84% specificity obtained in cross-validation and 80%/75% obtained in testing.

In the ophthalmopathy patients, disease was moderately to severely active, with a Clinical Activity Score of 3 or more, a NOSPECS grade of 4 or more, and a duration of less than 3 months. The study excluded patients with uncontrolled infections, other autoimmune diseases, pregnancy or lactation. Diagnoses were established on the basis of clinical symptoms, serum thyroxine and TRAb, thyroid ultrasound, and orbital computed tomography. PBMCs were isolated from 8 to 10 ml of fresh peripheral blood by Ficoll-Paque density gradient centrifugation. Total RNA was extracted using Trizol reagent, and RNA quality was assessed on an Agilent 2100 Bioanalyzer. Ends trimmed: V by 1 base, J by 6 bases; bases unmatched to a gene: 5. The CDR3 starts with the cysteine, ends with the phenylalanine, and has 14 residues. Only the CDR3 part of the read is kept: 42 bases, read in frame from the first base. CDR1 and CDR2 are read off the germline V gene as SGHAT and FQNNGV.

Many counts were recorded for this clonotype. No cognate antigen has been identified for it. Base quality data are lacking; no much larger clone is found one base away. Amplification of TCR beta CDR3 regions was carried out from RNA transcripts. A first-round RT-PCR of the TCR CDR3 used the HTBI primer set with the Qiagen OneStep RT-PCR kit. Libraries were constructed in a second round of multiplex PCR, after which size selection and purification were performed. Libraries were sequenced paired-end with 100 bp reads on an Illumina HiSeq2000. In the source study's methods: Raw data were processed with SOAPnuke, discarding reads with adapters, uncalled bases, mean Phred below 15, or no exact constant-primer or identifier match. COPE v1.2.5 was used to merge the high-quality paired reads, and each unique nucleotide sequence was defined as a clonotype. MiTCR v1.1 was used to align the clonotypes against IMGT TRBV, TRBD and TRBJ reference segments. The analysis was restricted to V-J combinations with a frequency above 0.0001, which together covered 98% to 99.2% of the repertoires. The TCS score was defined as the ratio of F50 (clonal expansion) to E x V (chaos), calculated using BLOSUM62-based TCRdist between CDR3 peptides within each V-J. Welch's t-statistics and random forest reduced several hundred V-J features to 13, which were used in a naive Bayes classifier (R e1071). TCRdb passed the public sequencing reads through fastp at Q25 and MiXCR, retaining productive beta sequences. Every CDR3 protein is listed once, alongside the most common genes and DNA of its rows. The V and J calls here are based on TCRdb, not the publication. The table for this sample lists about 350,000 distinct CDR3 sequences; 15% to 20% of them were counted only once. The top ten clonotypes cover 15% to 19% of the sample.

This sequence was found in a woman in her 40s with Graves' ophthalmopathy. The sequence is built from TRBV11-2 and TRBJ1-1, and TRBD1 matches 7 of the central bases. Sequencing input: blood. The nucleotides are TGTGCCAGCAGCTTAGCGGTAGGGGGCCCTGAAGCTTTCTTT. It encodes CASSLAVGGPEAFF.